This paragraph reports one T cell receptor (beta chain). Its antigen is unidentified. The data stem from a study of T cell responses to AZD1222 COVID-19 vaccine. The data were produced by immunoSEQ multiplex PCR, yet TCRdb's version contains in-frame clones alone and is incomplete. The data hold roughly 100,000 clones, with 82% observed a single time. Study-wide findings and caveats: Baseline serology detected seropositivity in only a handful of AZD1222 recipients. Epitopes outside B.1.351 and B.1.1.7 mutated regions reportedly drew nearly half of spike TCRs. Spike-spanning, vaccine-associated CD4 TCRs were dominant at 160-218 and 743-854.

CDR1 and CDR2 from the germline V gene are SGHTA and FQGNSA. CDR3 length equals 15 residues. J was trimmed by 1 base and V by 5 bases; bases with no gene match: 4. The receptor was derived from an adult in good health. The specimen comprised peripheral blood, sampled on day 0 of AZD1222 vaccination. The chain employs TRBV7-2 and TRBJ2-3; 9 positions agree with TRBD2. The chain's CDR3 is CASSLSSGGTDTQYF. For the CDR3, the DNA is TGTGCCAGCAGCCTTTCTAGCGGGGGCACAGATACGCAGTATTTT. Together with reference TRBV7-2 and TRBJ2-3, the CDR3 gives the full variable domain: GAGVSQSPSNKVTEKGKDVELRCDPISGHTALYWYRQSLGQGLEFLIYFQGNSAPDKSGLPSDRFSAERTGGSVSTLTIQRTQQEDSAVYLCASSLSSGGTDTQYFGPGTRLTVL.